The entry below gives a single TCR beta chain sequence along with its context. Its recognized antigen is unknown. No base-level quality is on record; no much larger clone is a single base apart. This sample stems from a study of CD8+ T cells in alopecia areata (dated by TCRdb to about 2018). Turning to the overall study: Treated patients were enrolled in an open-label pilot trial of oral tofacitinib at 5 to 10 mg twice daily for moderate-to-severe alopecia areata. Patients received tofacitinib for 6 to 18 months and were then followed off drug for 6 months to check for delayed response and recurrence. In treated patients, disease severity was measured using the SALT score, which gives the percentage of scalp surface area affected. To study T cell clonal expansion in alopecia areata, the researchers applied high-throughput TCRbeta sequencing to both the C3H/HeJ mouse model and human patients. In humans, TCRbeta sequencing was performed on scalp tissue and on sorted CD4+ and CD8+ peripheral blood T cells from healthy controls and from patients with patchy or totalis/universalis alopecia areata. Tofacitinib-treated patients had biopsies at baseline and at 4 and 24 weeks of treatment, with a later scalp biopsy in several patients. Scalp clonality was compared among normal scalp (n=4), patchy alopecia areata scalp (n=8), and alopecia totalis/universalis scalp (n=8). RNA came from the PAXgene miRNA kit for fixed scalp, the miRNeasy kit for PBMCs, and the RNeasy kit for mouse skin. TCRbeta CDR3 regions were amplified by immunoSEQ multiplex PCR using 35 Vbeta forward and 13 Jbeta reverse primers.

Libraries came from the immunoSEQ multiplex PCR assay. RNA was extracted from all samples and reverse transcribed into cDNA, which served as template for TCR sequencing. First-strand cDNA was synthesized with SuperScript III using a 2:1 mix of oligo-dT and random hexamers. Amplification bias was assessed with a synthetic immune receptor repertoire, and residual bias was removed computationally. Per the authors' processing: Raw reads were preprocessed to remove errors, and CDR3 was defined according to IMGT conventions as the region from the conserved cysteine to phenylalanine. Clonality was computed as 1 minus the Shannon entropy, with the entropy normalized by log2 of the number of productive unique TCRs. CD4 or CD8 identity of scalp clones was inferred by cross-referencing scalp TCRbeta sequences with sorted blood CD4 and CD8 repertoires. The table was pulled from immuneACCESS by TCRdb, which kept in-frame rearrangements only. Such tables lose some clones; where checked, under half of the loss comes from unresolved V genes, and the rest has no known cause. The V and J calls and clone size come from that table; D and trimming were worked out from the DNA. Recorded for this sample are roughly 200,000 clones; 53% of them occurred a single time. Approximately 10% of the sample is in the top ten clones.

The germline V gene provides CDR1 SGHVS and CDR2 FQNEAQ. V is pruned by 5 bases and J by 4 bases, leaving 4 bases of the junction without a gene match. Counted from cysteine to phenylalanine, this CDR3 has 14 amino acids. The only DNA kept is the CDR3, 42 bases in frame from the first base. General findings and caveats noted by the study authors: Shared TCR sequences between patients were less evident than in mice, which may be partly attributable to HLA diversity in the patient population. Compared with normal scalp, lesional scalp had higher clonality and more expanded CD8+ clones, particularly in alopecia totalis/universalis, a pattern that suggests antigenic drive. During tofacitinib treatment, many expanded lesional clones stuck around in both scalp and blood, and this persistence may partly explain why relapse happens after treatment is stopped. Scalp clonality and the number of expanded CD8+ clones among the top 100 scalp clones were significantly decreased by tofacitinib. Because the treated cohort was small and included a single nonresponder, larger studies are needed to assess links between baseline CD8+ expansion and response. Scalp TCR repertoire analysis is complicated because resident alphabeta T cells in normal human skin are also sequenced, whereas mouse skin is dominated by gammadelta T cells.

According to the study, the label for this sample's time point signals: 24 weeks on oral tofacitinib. The treatment or condition label, read with the paper, signifies: oral pan-JAK inhibitor, 5-10 mg twice daily. From alopecia areata patients, peripheral blood was collected along with lesional scalp punch biopsies. PBMCs were isolated by density centrifugation and stained for CD3, CD4 and CD8, after which CD4+ and CD8+ T cells were sorted on a FACSAria. The chain employs TRBV7-8 and TRBJ2-5; TRBD2 aligns with 10 central bases. The clonotype was recovered from a human donor with alopecia areata. Sequences were derived from CD8+ T cells sorted from blood, sampled at week 24, from a patient treated with tofacitinib. The CDR3 here reads CASSRPSGGETQYF. The DNA is TGTGCCAGCAGCCGACCTAGCGGGGGAGAGACCCAGTACTTC.